These 32 T cell receptor beta chains were sequenced from one sample in a study of CD8 T cells in Susac syndrome. Reverse transcription of about 0.5 to 1 ug RNA was carried out with random hexamers. TCRdb itself ran the immunoSEQ multiplex PCR reads through MiXCR, one entry per CDR3 protein. The sample includes around 160,000 distinct CDR3 sequences, roughly 95% seen only once; the top ten take 0.08% to 0.095%. The sample comprised CD4+ T cells from PBMCs. These receptors originate from a human donor with multiple sclerosis.

The chain has TRBV5-1 and TRBJ2-7, with 10 bases that match TRBD2. The J segment lost 6 bases and the V segment lost 5 bases, leaving 5 bases of the junction unmatched. This CDR3 is 13 amino acids long. Germline V gives CDR1 SGHRS, CDR2 YFSETQ. The CDR3 nucleotides read TGCGCCAGCAGACGAGCGGGAGGGCTCGAGCAGTACTTC. Protein product: CASRRAGGLEQYF.

V gene TRBV12-3 or TRBV12-4 combines with J gene TRBJ2-7; D uncertain. Trimming removed 4 bases from V and 2 bases from J, with 9 bases in between. The CDR3 loop spans 13 amino acids. Written as DNA, the CDR3 is TGTGCCAGCAGTTCGTCAGAGCCCTACGAGCAGTACTTC. Translated: CASSSSEPYEQYF.

The rearrangement links TRBV20-1 to TRBJ2-3; D is uncertain. CDR3 size: 13 residues. In germline, CDR1 is DFQATT, CDR2 SNEGSKA (reference sequence). Between the trimmed V and J ends, which lost 3 bases and 2 bases, there was a span of 9 bases. CDR3 DNA sequence: TGCAGTGCTAGGATGCAACCCACAGATACGCAGTATTTT. This sequence encodes CSARMQPTDTQYF.

The genes are TRBV29-1 and TRBJ2-7; the D gene could be TRBD1 or TRBD2 (7 bases each). V dropped 3 bases and J dropped 10 bases, with 16 bases sitting between them. The CDR3 length is 12 residues. Germline V gene data show CDR1 as SQVTM and CDR2 as ANQGSEA. The CDR3 sequence: CSVEEAGGVQYF. As DNA, the CDR3 is TGCAGCGTTGAGGAGGCAGGGGGGGTTCAGTACTTC.

The chain carries TRBV7-9 and TRBJ2-5; TRBD2 aligns across 12 bases. The CDR3 runs to 19 residues. The V and J ends lost 6 bases and 2 bases, in that order; junction bases with no gene match: 16. CDR1 SEHNR and CDR2 FQNEAQ come from the germline V gene (reference sequence). The CDR3 loop is CASRSRTSGIEGGQETQYF. CDR3 bases: TGTGCCAGCAGATCGCGGACTAGCGGGATTGAGGGGGGGCAAGAGACCCAGTACTTC.

This sequence joins TRBV7-9 and TRBJ1-3; a possible D gene is TRBD1 (6 bases). V was pared by 4 bases and J by 0 bases, with 19 bases between. The CDR3 contains 18 residues. Germline CDR1 and CDR2: SEHNR and FQNEAQ (reference sequence). The CDR3 nucleotides are TGTGCCAGCAGCTCCATATCTTACGGACAGAGCTCTGGAAACACCATATATTTT. Its protein is CASSSISYGQSSGNTIYF.

This clonotype has a single count. The gene calls are TRBV6-6 and TRBJ2-7, with a weak D call TRBD2 (5 bases). From germline, CDR1 is MNHNY and CDR2 SVGAGI (reference sequence). Trimming removed 4 bases from V and 3 bases from J, with 19 bases in between. This CDR3 region has 16 residues. CDR3 region: CASSSLELAYLYEQYF. The DNA for the CDR3 is TGTGCCAGCAGTTCCCTCGAATTAGCGTACCTCTACGAGCAGTACTTC.

CDR3 region: CASSRDGRGGYNEQFF. CDR3 DNA: TGTGCCAGCAGCCGCGATGGGCGGGGGGGATACAATGAGCAGTTCTTC. This rearrangement joins TRBV6-1 to TRBJ2-1, with 9 bases aligning to TRBD2. V trimming: 6 bases; J trimming: 4 bases; junction bases outside the gene matches: 10. Per the germline V gene, CDR1 is MNHNS and CDR2 is SASEGT. The CDR3 is made up of 16 amino acids.

The chain recombines TRBV20-1 with TRBJ1-5, with 7 bases matching TRBD1. After removal of 0 bases from V and 7 bases from J, the junction contained 15 bases not matched to a gene. Germline CDR1 is DFQATT and CDR2 is SNEGSKA (reference sequence). There are 17 residues in the CDR3. CDR3 bases: TGCAGTGCTAGAGATCAGAGGGGGCCAGGGGCGAGGCAGCCCCAGCATTTT. Translating it yields CSARDQRGPGARQPQHF.

The chain joins TRBV29-1 to TRBJ1-2; D not certain. The V and J ends lost 7 bases and 7 bases respectively, with 16 bases between them. Germline CDR1 and CDR2: SQVTM and ANQGSEA. The CDR3 is 12 amino acids. CDR3 sequence: CSATTQDGGYTF. CDR3 bases: TGCAGCGCAACAACCCAAGACGGTGGCTACACCTTC.

The CDR3 DNA follows: TGTGCCAGCAGCTTAGATCTAGGGGGGGGCCCGCAGGAGGTCATTCAGTACTTC. Amino acid sequence: CASSLDLGGGPQEVIQYF. This chain connects TRBV7-2 to TRBJ2-4; TRBD2 is a possible D gene (7 bases). This CDR3 contains 18 residues. Germline V gives CDR1 SGHTA, CDR2 FQGNSA. The germline V and J ends were trimmed by 1 base and 9 bases, with 25 bases remaining between them. The complete variable domain, with remaining parts taken from reference TRBV7-2 and TRBJ2-4, reads GAGVSQSPSNKVTEKGKDVELRCDPISGHTALYWYRQSLGQGLEFLIYFQGNSAPDKSGLPSDRFSAERTGGSVSTLTIQRTQQEDSAVYLCASSLDLGGGPQEVIQYFGAGTRLSVL.

The rearrangement uses TRBV12-3 or TRBV12-4 and TRBJ1-2, with D uncertain. Trimming shortened V by 3 bases and J by 5 bases, and 16 bases separated the two germline ends. This CDR3 contains 15 residues. CDR3 bases: TGTGCCAGCAGTTTCGGAGGACTTGTAAATTATGGCTACACCTTC. It translates to CASSFGGLVNYGYTF.

The chain couples TRBV3-1 to TRBJ2-2; D ambiguous. V lost 4 bases to trimming and J lost 4 bases, with 10 bases between them. This CDR3 comprises 14 residues. The germline CDR1 and CDR2 sequences are LGHDT and YNNKEL (reference sequence). CDR3 protein: CASSPPRVTGELFF. The CDR3, as DNA: TGTGCCAGCAGCCCTCCTCGGGTCACCGGGGAGCTGTTTTTT.

The chain joins TRBV6-1 to TRBJ2-3, with 11 bases matching TRBD2. The CDR3 length is 16 residues. Germline V gene lookup returns CDR1 MNHNS and CDR2 SASEGT. V dropped 1 base and J dropped 5; count of bases not matched to a gene: 5. CDR3 amino acids: CASSEGGTSGEDTQYF. The CDR3 DNA follows: TGTGCCAGCAGTGAAGGGGGGACTAGCGGTGAAGATACGCAGTATTTT.

This CDR3 reads CATSRDDEKLFF. Here the CDR3 DNA reads TGTGCCACCAGCAGAGACGATGAAAAACTGTTTTTT. The chain links TRBV15 to TRBJ1-4; D gene unclear. CDR1 is LNHNV, CDR2 YYDKDF, per germline (reference sequence). This CDR3 contains 12 residues. V was cut by 0 bases and J by 6 bases, with 2 bases left in between.

The chain has TRBV7-2 and TRBJ2-7, with D possibly being TRBD2 (5 bases). Per the germline V gene, CDR1 is SGHTA and CDR2 is FQGNSA. V was clipped by 5 bases and J by 0 bases, with 17 bases between them. The CDR3 contains 16 residues. CDR3 nucleotide sequence: TGTGCCAGCAGCGTCCCGCGCAGCGGAGCCTCCTACGAGCAGTACTTC. It specifies CASSVPRSGASYEQYF. The whole variable domain, remainder taken from reference TRBV7-2 and TRBJ2-7, is GAGVSQSPSNKVTEKGKDVELRCDPISGHTALYWYRQSLGQGLEFLIYFQGNSAPDKSGLPSDRFSAERTGGSVSTLTIQRTQQEDSAVYLCASSVPRSGASYEQYFGPGTRLTVT.

The V and J genes are TRBV7-2 and TRBJ2-2; D perhaps matches TRBD1 (6 bases). Trimming left V 1 base short and J 2 bases short, with 8 bases between. The germline V gene encodes CDR1 SGHTA and CDR2 FQGNSA. CDR3 length: 15 amino acids. In DNA form, the CDR3 reads TGTGCCAGCAGCTTAGGGACAGTAAACACCGGGGAGCTGTTTTTT. Translated, it gives CASSLGTVNTGELFF.

This chain joins TRBV30 and TRBJ2-1, with D hard to call. The CDR3 sequence is 12 residues long. Between the trimmed V and J ends, which lost 1 base and 8 bases, there was a span of 9 bases. Germline CDR1 GTSNPN, CDR2 SVGIG (reference sequence). CDR3 region: CAWSALGDEQFF. In DNA, the CDR3 is TGTGCCTGGAGTGCTTTAGGTGATGAGCAGTTCTTC. The full variable domain, completed using reference TRBV30 and TRBJ2-1, is SQTIHQWPATLVQPVGSPLSLECTVEGTSNPNLYWYRQAAGRGLQLLFYSVGIGQISSEVPQNLSASRPQDRQFILSSKKLLLSDSGFYLCAWSALGDEQFFGPGTRLTVL.

This chain links TRBV29-1 with TRBJ2-7, with D hard to call. Per germline, CDR1 SQVTM and CDR2 ANQGSEA. V lost 4 bases and J lost 0, with 16 bases in between. This CDR3 has 15 residues. The CDR3, as DNA: TGCAGCGTTGTTTACTTAAAACAAAGCTCCTACGAGCAGTACTTC. As protein: CSVVYLKQSSYEQYF.

V and J are TRBV27 and TRBJ2-3, with D hard to call. The V end was cut by 2 bases, the J end by 3 bases, with 12 bases between. CDR3 length: 15 amino acids. Germline V gives CDR1 MNHEY, CDR2 SMNVEV (reference sequence). CDR3 loop: CASSLRDSRTDTQYF. The DNA of the CDR3 is TGTGCCAGCAGTTTAAGGGATAGCAGGACAGATACGCAGTATTTT.

J is TRBJ2-2 and V is TRBV11-2; 10 nucleotides agree with TRBD1. CDR1 and CDR2 from the germline V gene are SGHAT and FQNNGV. This CDR3 contains 15 residues. Trimming cost V 4 bases and J 6 bases; bases outside gene matches: 5. The CDR3 here is CASSSSGTGAGELFF. Here the CDR3 DNA reads TGTGCCAGCAGCTCGTCCGGGACAGGGGCCGGGGAGCTGTTTTTT.

The chain couples TRBV18 to TRBJ1-1; TRBD1 aligns across 8 bases. With V trimmed by 5 bases and J by 5 bases, 13 bases remained unmatched. The germline gives CDR1 KGHSH, CDR2 LQKENI. The CDR3 is 16 residues long. The CDR3 protein is CASSLTVGQGWTEAFF. CDR3 nucleotides: TGTGCCAGCTCATTGACCGTAGGACAGGGATGGACTGAAGCTTTCTTT.

The V gene is TRBV7-2, the J gene TRBJ2-7; D remains ambiguous. Germline CDR1 and CDR2: SGHTA and FQGNSA. V was pared by 0 bases and J by 5 bases, with 5 bases between. The CDR3 loop spans 12 amino acids. The CDR3 sequence: CASSLALDEQYF. CDR3 nucleotide sequence: TGTGCCAGCAGCTTAGCGCTTGACGAGCAGTACTTC.

The chain combines TRBV29-1 with TRBJ2-1; 13 bases agree with TRBD2. This CDR3 comprises 14 residues. V shed 4 bases and J 7 bases; nucleotides not matched to a gene: 4. CDR1 is SQVTM, CDR2 ANQGSEA, per germline. CDR3 in amino acids: CSVALTSGRNEQFF. CDR3 in DNA: TGCAGCGTTGCGTTGACTAGCGGGAGGAATGAGCAGTTCTTC.

This clonotype was counted a few times. This rearrangement joins TRBV30 to TRBJ2-3; D not resolved. Germline lookup yields CDR1 GTSNPN and CDR2 SVGIG (reference sequence). Between the trimmed V and J ends, which lost 1 base and 6 bases, there was a span of 8 bases. The length of the CDR3 is 12 residues. This CDR3 is CAWSDGRDTQYF. CDR3 nucleotides: TGTGCCTGGAGTGATGGTAGGGATACGCAGTATTTT.

The J gene is TRBJ1-1, the V gene TRBV6-5; D is ambiguous. This CDR3 region has 13 residues. Between the trimmed V and J ends, which lost 2 bases and 1 base, there was a span of 5 bases. Per germline, CDR1 MNHEY and CDR2 SVGAGI. CDR3 protein: CASSYRANTEAFF. The CDR3 region has the DNA TGTGCCAGCAGTTACCGGGCGAACACTGAAGCTTTCTTT.

This chain joins TRBV12-3 or TRBV12-4 and TRBJ1-2; 10 nucleotides line up with TRBD1. The CDR3 extends over 15 amino acids. Trimming at V came to 4 bases and at J to 4 bases, leaving 6 bases not matched to a gene. In DNA, the CDR3 is TGTGCCAGCAGTTCCCGGACAGGGGGGGCCTATGGCTACACCTTC. Residues: CASSSRTGGAYGYTF.

The chain carries TRBV6-1 and TRBJ1-5, with 7 bases lining up with TRBD1. V trimming: 11 bases; J trimming: 3 bases; junction bases outside the gene matches: 19. The CDR3 is 17 residues long. Germline V gene lookup returns CDR1 MNHNS and CDR2 SASEGT. CDR3 residues: CAGQGGEGPIVNQPQHF. DNA for the CDR3: TGTGCCGGCCAGGGGGGGGAGGGCCCAATAGTCAATCAGCCCCAGCATTTT.

The chain has TRBV6-1 and TRBJ1-2, with 8 bases matching TRBD1. Germline lookup yields CDR1 MNHNS and CDR2 SASEGT. Trimming cost V 5 bases and J 2 bases; bases outside gene matches: 10. This CDR3 has 16 residues. The CDR3 loop reads CASSPKGQVWNYGYTF. The CDR3 DNA reads as TGTGCCAGCAGTCCCAAGGGACAGGTTTGGAACTATGGCTACACCTTC.

This clonotype was seen only a few times. V gene TRBV6-5 combines with J gene TRBJ1-3; D gene uncertain. The V gene's germline CDR1 is MNHEY and CDR2 SVGAGI. This CDR3 is 16 amino acids long. The V end was cut by 0 bases, the J end by 0 bases, with 9 bases between. CDR3 sequence: CASSYSITASGNTIYF. In nucleotides, the CDR3 is TGTGCCAGCAGTTACTCCATTACAGCCTCTGGAAACACCATATATTTT.

This chain joins TRBV7-9 and TRBJ1-1, with TRBD1 matching 8 bases. The length of the CDR3 is 17 residues. V lost 3 bases, J lost 2 bases, and 11 bases stayed unmatched. Germline values: CDR1 SEHNR, CDR2 FQNEAQ (reference sequence). This CDR3 reads CASSFYSLGQGNTEAFF. The CDR3 region has the DNA TGTGCCAGCAGCTTTTATTCCCTTGGACAGGGCAACACTGAAGCTTTCTTT.

The chain couples TRBV27 to TRBJ2-3, with 7 bases that match TRBD2. CDR3 length equals 14 residues. The V and J ends lost 6 bases and 7 bases, in that order; junction bases with no gene match: 10. The germline V gene has CDR1 MNHEY and CDR2 SMNVEV (reference sequence). The CDR3 loop reads CASRFSAGVNTQYF. Here the CDR3 DNA reads TGTGCCAGCAGATTCTCGGCGGGAGTTAATACGCAGTATTTT.